A single sample gave rise to the 25 T cell receptor beta chains below, sequenced in a study of identical twins. TCRdb independently ran MiXCR on the 5' RACE reads; one entry per CDR3 protein. The profile covers roughly 720,000 distinct CDR3 sequences, with about 20% appearing a single time and approximately 14% taken by the ten largest. The data were also submitted as part of a second study, on T cells expressing NK-cell markers.

Sequenced input: PBMCs. The receptors here all came from a woman aged 18-30 years in good health.

The V and J genes are TRBV12-3 or TRBV12-4 and TRBJ1-1; unclear D gene. The CDR3 consists of 13 residues. V was trimmed by 7 bases and J by 0 bases, leaving 9 bases between them. The CDR3 protein is CASTLKVNTEAFF. In DNA, the CDR3 is TGTGCCAGCACTCTGAAGGTGAACACTGAAGCTTTCTTT.

The chain couples TRBV7-9 to TRBJ1-6; tentative D call: TRBD1 (5 bases). Per the germline V gene, CDR1 is SEHNR and CDR2 is FQNEAQ (reference sequence). Deletions cut 1 base from V and 7 bases from J, with 8 bases between. The CDR3 loop spans 14 amino acids. As DNA, the CDR3 is TGTGCCAGCAGCTTAGTAGGGGTGAATTCACCCCTCCACTTT. It is translated as CASSLVGVNSPLHF.

This clonotype was observed a handful of times. CDR3 coding DNA: TGTGCCACCAGCAGAGATCTCTACAGGAGGTACGAGCAGTACTTC. The encoded protein is CATSRDLYRRYEQYF. This chain links TRBV15 with TRBJ2-7, with D possibly called TRBD1 or TRBD2 (5 bases each). This CDR3 is built from 15 residues. In germline, CDR1 is LNHNV, CDR2 YYDKDF (reference sequence). Between the trimmed V and J ends, which lost 0 bases and 4 bases, there was a span of 13 bases. Full variable domain (missing parts from reference TRBV15 and TRBJ2-7): DAMVIQNPRYQVTQFGKPVTLSCSQTLNHNVMYWYQQKSSQAPKLLFHYYDKDFNNEADTPDNFQSRRPNTSFCFLDIRSPGLGDTAMYLCATSRDLYRRYEQYFGPGTRLTVT.

The CDR3 DNA follows: TGTGCCAGCAGCGACGTCGGGCACGAGCAGTACTTC. Translating it yields CASSDVGHEQYF. The rearrangement joins TRBV9 to TRBJ2-7; D is uncertain. The germline gives CDR1 SGDLS, CDR2 YYNGEE. Trimming left V 3 bases short and J 5 bases short, with 9 bases between. The CDR3 spans 12 residues.

This clonotype was seen more than once but under ten times. This chain uses TRBV18 with TRBJ2-1, with TRBD2 identical over 11 bases. V lost 4 bases and J lost 15; bases outside the gene matches: 23. CDR3 size: 18 residues. Per germline, CDR1 KGHSH and CDR2 LQKENI. The CDR3 protein is CASSLTSRRLLPSGGPFF. The CDR3 coding sequence is TGTGCCAGCTCACTCACTTCCCGGAGGTTACTTCCTAGCGGGGGGCCGTTCTTC.

This chain uses TRBV20-1 with TRBJ2-1; D assignment may be TRBD1 or TRBD2 (5 bases each). The CDR3 has 18 amino acids. The V end was cut by 5 bases, the J end by 0 bases, with 23 bases between. Per the germline V gene, CDR1 is DFQATT and CDR2 is SNEGSKA (reference sequence). This chain's CDR3 is CSAPSFGSGTSSYNEQFF. Here the CDR3 DNA reads TGCAGTGCTCCTTCTTTTGGGTCCGGGACGAGCTCCTACAATGAGCAGTTCTTC.

This clonotype came up many times. The V call is TRBV3-1, the J call TRBJ2-7; D gene uncertain. The germline V gene encodes CDR1 LGHDT and CDR2 YNNKEL (reference sequence). V was pared by 2 bases and J by 3 bases, with 5 bases between. This CDR3 has 12 residues. The CDR3 coding sequence is TGTGCCAGCAGCCAATCCCACTACGAGCAGTACTTC. This gives the protein CASSQSHYEQYF.

This clonotype was counted only a few times. The rearrangement uses TRBV15 and TRBJ2-1; 9 bases match TRBD1. The CDR3 is 16 amino acids. Germline trimming cut 2 bases from V and 5 bases from J; bases unmatched to any gene: 7. CDR1 LNHNV and CDR2 YYDKDF come from the germline V gene (reference sequence). For the CDR3, the DNA is TGTGCCACCAGCAGACAGGACAGGGGATTTAACAATGAGCAGTTCTTC. This encodes CATSRQDRGFNNEQFF.

Many counts were recorded for this clonotype. The V and J genes are TRBV29-1 and TRBJ2-7, with TRBD1 as a possible D gene (5 bases). Germline assignment: CDR1 SQVTM and CDR2 ANQGSEA. The V and J ends lost 7 bases and 0 bases respectively, with 10 bases between them. CDR3 length: 12 residues. Written as DNA, the CDR3 is TGCAGCGGTGGACAAGGCTCCTACGAGCAGTACTTC. Protein sequence: CSGGQGSYEQYF.

This clonotype has at least ten counts. The J gene is TRBJ1-1, the V gene TRBV7-9; no firm D call. Trimming shortened V by 1 base and J by 7 bases, and 7 bases separated the two germline ends. Germline CDR1 and CDR2: SEHNR and FQNEAQ (reference sequence). The length of the CDR3 is 12 residues. CDR3 protein: CASSLVGGEAFF. In DNA form, the CDR3 reads TGTGCCAGCAGCTTAGTCGGCGGTGAAGCTTTCTTT. Filled out from reference TRBV7-9 and TRBJ1-1, the complete variable domain reads DTGVSQNPRHKITKRGQNVTFRCDPISEHNRLYWYRQTLGQGPEFLTYFQNEAQLEKSRLLSDRFSAERPKGSFSTLEIQRTEQGDSAMYLCASSLVGGEAFFGQGTRLTVV.

This chain connects TRBV5-4 to TRBJ2-3, with 7 positions matching TRBD1. CDR3 length: 21 residues. V lost 0 bases to trimming and J lost 0 bases; unmatched junction nucleotides: 19. Germline V lookup: CDR1 SGHNT, CDR2 YYREEE (reference sequence). In DNA form, the CDR3 reads TGTGCCAGCAGCTTGGCTCCCGAAGACAGGGTAGAATGGTGGAGCACAGATACGCAGTATTTT. Amino acids: CASSLAPEDRVEWWSTDTQYF. Combining the CDR3 with reference TRBV5-4 and TRBJ2-3 gives the whole variable domain ETGVTQSPTHLIKTRGQQVTLRCSSQSGHNTVSWYQQALGQGPQFIFQYYREEENGRGNFPPRFSGLQFPNYSSELNVNALELDDSALYLCASSLAPEDRVEWWSTDTQYFGPGTRLTVL.

The gene calls are TRBV5-1 and TRBJ1-1; perhaps TRBD1 as D (5 bases). Between the trimmed V and J ends, which lost 4 bases and 5 bases, there was a span of 15 bases. The CDR3 runs to 14 residues. The germline gives CDR1 SGHRS, CDR2 YFSETQ. The CDR3 loop is CASSRAGVATEAFF. For the CDR3, the DNA is TGCGCCAGCAGCCGGGCGGGGGTGGCGACTGAAGCTTTCTTT.

The CDR3 is CAISDRPSEKLFF. As DNA, the CDR3 is TGTGCCATCAGTGATAGGCCCTCCGAAAAACTGTTTTTT. The chain carries TRBV10-3 and TRBJ1-4, with D hard to call. V was pared by 3 bases and J by 8 bases, with 10 bases between. The CDR3 sequence is 13 residues long. Germline loops: CDR1 ENHRY, CDR2 SYGVKD.

The rearrangement uses TRBV30 and TRBJ2-5; D perhaps matches TRBD2 (7 bases). This CDR3 region has 15 residues. Germline V gives CDR1 GTSNPN, CDR2 SVGIG (reference sequence). Trimming removed 5 bases at V and 1 base at J, with 17 bases between. Here the CDR3 reads CAWGGLAATQETQYF. CDR3 sequence (DNA): TGTGCCTGGGGGGGGCTAGCGGCTACCCAAGAGACCCAGTACTTC.

The rearrangement joins TRBV29-1 to TRBJ1-1; 9 bases agree with TRBD1. The CDR3 totals 13 residues. CDR1 and CDR2 from the germline V gene are SQVTM and ANQGSEA. J was trimmed by 6 bases and V by 8 bases; bases with no gene match: 10. CDR3 DNA sequence: TGCAGCCTTATTCCGGGACAGGGAGCTGAAGCTTTCTTT. Protein sequence: CSLIPGQGAEAFF.

This clonotype came up many times. This chain links TRBV7-2 with TRBJ2-1; D remains ambiguous. The CDR3 is made up of 12 amino acids. Germline V gene data show CDR1 as SGHTA and CDR2 as FQGNSA. V lost 5 bases and J 4 bases, leaving 6 bases between the germline ends. The DNA of the CDR3 is TGTGCCAGCAGCGATCTATACAATGAGCAGTTCTTC. This encodes CASSDLYNEQFF.

This clonotype was recorded many times. V gene TRBV19 combines with J gene TRBJ2-7, with no clear D. This CDR3 comprises 12 residues. Trimming stripped 5 bases from V and 2 bases from J, with 7 bases between. Looked up from germline, CDR1 is LNHDA and CDR2 is SQIVND (reference sequence). The CDR3 here is CASSGRTYEQYF. The CDR3 bases are TGTGCCAGTAGTGGCAGGACCTACGAGCAGTACTTC.

This clonotype was counted ten times or more. This rearrangement joins TRBV18 to TRBJ2-7, with D unresolved. The CDR3 has 13 amino acids. V lost 3 bases and J lost 5, with 11 bases in between. Germline CDR1 and CDR2: KGHSH and LQKENI. The DNA for the CDR3 is TGTGCCAGCTCACCGACGAGGACCGACGAGCAGTACTTC. Translating it yields CASSPTRTDEQYF.

This clonotype was observed a few times. The V call is TRBV5-1, the J call TRBJ2-3; D gene unclear. The CDR3 consists of 13 residues. V was cut by 3 bases and J by 2 bases, with 7 bases left in between. The germline V gene encodes CDR1 SGHRS and CDR2 YFSETQ. The CDR3 DNA follows: TGCGCCAGCAGCTACCAATTCACAGATACGCAGTATTTT. This sequence encodes CASSYQFTDTQYF.

This clonotype was detected ten times or more. The chain employs TRBV12-3 or TRBV12-4 and TRBJ2-3; D uncertain. The CDR3 totals 14 residues. Trimming stripped 3 bases from V and 0 bases from J, with 7 bases between. The CDR3 DNA follows: TGTGCCAGCAGTTTGATGGGGAGCACAGATACGCAGTATTTT. It specifies CASSLMGSTDTQYF.

This clonotype has just a few counts. The V call is TRBV29-1, the J call TRBJ1-1; D possibly corresponds to TRBD1 (5 bases). The germline V gene encodes CDR1 SQVTM and CDR2 ANQGSEA. V lost 1 base to trimming and J lost 0 bases, with 15 bases between them. CDR3 length: 16 residues. The CDR3 DNA reads TGCAGCGTTGAAGGGGCAGGGAGGAGCGTGAACACTGAAGCTTTCTTT. Residues: CSVEGAGRSVNTEAFF.

In its sample, this clonotype was seen a few times. The J gene is TRBJ2-2, the V gene TRBV20-1; D may be TRBD1 (7 bases). V shed 6 bases and J shed 7 bases, with 21 bases lying between them. Germline CDR1 reads DFQATT; CDR2 reads SNEGSKA (reference sequence). CDR3 length: 15 amino acids. CDR3 protein: CSARVRGTQIGELFF. The CDR3 DNA follows: TGCAGTGCCAGGGTCAGGGGGACTCAGATCGGGGAGCTGTTTTTT.

The gene calls are TRBV12-3 or TRBV12-4 and TRBJ1-5; D may be TRBD1 (6 bases). The V and J ends lost 3 bases and 7 bases respectively, with 16 bases between them. This CDR3 comprises 15 residues. The CDR3 spells CASSFRQAGVQPQHF. CDR3 coding DNA: TGTGCCAGCAGTTTTAGGCAGGCAGGGGTCCAGCCCCAGCATTTT.

This clonotype was seen once. An end of the junction does not agree with germline; a read error may underlie this. The chain's CDR3 is CGSSGPGGSYEQYF. CDR3 DNA: TGTGGCAGCAGTGGACCAGGGGGCTCCTACGAGCAGTACTTC. The rearrangement uses TRBV6-2 or TRBV6-3 and TRBJ2-7, with 7 bases identical to TRBD1. The CDR3 spans 14 residues. CDR1 MNHEY and CDR2 SVGEGT come from the germline V gene.

This clonotype was seen a handful of times. This chain links TRBV20-1 with TRBJ2-3, with D perhaps matching TRBD2 (6 bases). The CDR3 is 15 amino acids. The germline V and J ends were trimmed by 6 bases and 0 bases, with 16 bases remaining between them. Germline V gene sequence: CDR1 DFQATT, CDR2 SNEGSKA (reference sequence). The DNA for the CDR3 is TGCAGTGCCCCCCCTGCTAGCGAAAGCACAGATACGCAGTATTTT. It specifies CSAPPASESTDTQYF.